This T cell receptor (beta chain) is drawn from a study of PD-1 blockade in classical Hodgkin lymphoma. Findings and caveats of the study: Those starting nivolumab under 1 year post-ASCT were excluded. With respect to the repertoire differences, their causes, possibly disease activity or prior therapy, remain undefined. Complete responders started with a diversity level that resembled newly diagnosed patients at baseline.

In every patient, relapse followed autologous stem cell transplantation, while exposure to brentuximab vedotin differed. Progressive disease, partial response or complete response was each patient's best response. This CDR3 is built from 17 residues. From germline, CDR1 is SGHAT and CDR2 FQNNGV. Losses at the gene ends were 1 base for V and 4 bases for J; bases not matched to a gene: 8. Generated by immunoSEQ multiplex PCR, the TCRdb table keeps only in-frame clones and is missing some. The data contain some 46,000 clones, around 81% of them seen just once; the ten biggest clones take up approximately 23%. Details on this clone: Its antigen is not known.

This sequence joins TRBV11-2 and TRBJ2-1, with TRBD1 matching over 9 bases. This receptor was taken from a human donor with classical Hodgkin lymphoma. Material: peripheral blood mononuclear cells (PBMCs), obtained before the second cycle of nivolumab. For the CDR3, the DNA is TGTGCCAGCAGCTTAGTGAGTCCCGGGACAGGGTACAATGAGCAGTTCTTC. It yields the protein CASSLVSPGTGYNEQFF.